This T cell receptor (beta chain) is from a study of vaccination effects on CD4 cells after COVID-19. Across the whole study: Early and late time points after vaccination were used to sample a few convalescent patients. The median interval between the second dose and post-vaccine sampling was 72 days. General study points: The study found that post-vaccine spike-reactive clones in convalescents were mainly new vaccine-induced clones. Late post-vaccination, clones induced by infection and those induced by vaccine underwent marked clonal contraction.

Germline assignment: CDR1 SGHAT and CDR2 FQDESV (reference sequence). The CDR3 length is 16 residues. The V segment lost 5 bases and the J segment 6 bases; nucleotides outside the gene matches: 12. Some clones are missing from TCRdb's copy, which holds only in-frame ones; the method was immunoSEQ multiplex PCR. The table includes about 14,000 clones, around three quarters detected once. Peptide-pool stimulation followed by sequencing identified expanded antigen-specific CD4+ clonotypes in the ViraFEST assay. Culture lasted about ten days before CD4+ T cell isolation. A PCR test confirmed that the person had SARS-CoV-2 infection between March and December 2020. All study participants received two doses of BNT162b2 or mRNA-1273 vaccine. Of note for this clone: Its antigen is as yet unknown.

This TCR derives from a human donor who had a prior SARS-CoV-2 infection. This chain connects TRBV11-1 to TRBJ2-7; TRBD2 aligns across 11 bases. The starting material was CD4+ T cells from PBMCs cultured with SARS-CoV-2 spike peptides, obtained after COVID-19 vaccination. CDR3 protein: CASSLRTGGLAAEQYF. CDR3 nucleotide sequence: TGTGCCAGCAGCCTTAGAACAGGGGGACTAGCGGCCGAGCAGTACTTC.